This TCR beta chain derives from a study of cytomegalovirus exposure and HLA in healthy donors. In regard to this clone: Its antigen remains unknown. The same CDR3 arises from other DNA sequences in this sample as well.

Germline CDR1 reads SGHRS; CDR2 reads YFSETQ. Between the trimmed V and J ends, which lost 2 bases and 3 bases, there was a span of 8 bases. The CDR3 totals 13 residues. The PCR made use of 60 Vbeta and 13 Jbeta primers. Authors' processing steps: Unique TCR beta chains totaled about 78 million in a later count, with roughly 11 million of them shared. Only in-frame clones appear in the TCRdb table, and some are missing; sequencing was by immunoSEQ multiplex PCR. That table is the source of V, J and clone size, and D and trimming were worked out from the DNA. The sample yields around 270,000 clones, 80% seen once. Study-wide results and limits: Under in vitro conditions, three CMV-associated chains were confirmed as specific for CMV antigens. Compared with the approximately 700-donor mean, an Asian-associated ancestry cluster reportedly had fewer N-insertions, according to a later analysis.

V is TRBV5-1 and J is TRBJ1-1; tentatively, D is TRBD1 (5 bases). Sample: PBMCs. The clonotype was recovered from a girl aged 2 to 10 in good health and CMV-seronegative. The CDR3 coding sequence is TGCGCCAGCAGCTTACAGGCGGACACTGAAGCTTTCTTT. This codes for CASSLQADTEAFF.